This T cell receptor (beta chain) appears in the sequencing data of a study of T cell changes during pregnancy in multiple sclerosis (dated by TCRdb to the late 2010s). Concerning the study at large: Changes in the T cell repertoire over the course of pregnancy were examined in this study in women with multiple sclerosis.

The protocol used for the library was the immunoSEQ multiplex PCR assay. As stored in TCRdb, this immuneACCESS dataset retains in-frame rearrangements with V and J assigned. A fraction of the clones does not appear; measured against another copy, unresolved V genes explain less than half of the discrepancy, and the remainder lacks a known reason. Here the sample has roughly 88,000 clones; about 92% occur a single time. The biggest ten clones account for 1.5% of the sample. Spanning cysteine to phenylalanine, the CDR3 consists of 12 amino acids. The only DNA kept is the CDR3, 36 bases in frame from the first base. The germline ends are 10 bases apart after V is trimmed by 4 bases and J by 4 bases. CDR1 and CDR2, looked up from the germline V gene, are SQVTM and ANQGSEA. Details on this clone: Its antigen has not been determined. Base qualities were left out, and no much larger clone turns up one base away.

The receptor comes from a female donor with multiple sclerosis, enrolled in a pregnancy study. The chain couples TRBV29-1 to TRBJ1-2, with no confident D gene call. The source was peripheral blood, collected in the first trimester of pregnancy. At the DNA level, the sequence is TGCAGCGTTGTCGGAGACCCCTATGGCTACACCTTC. Its coded protein is CSVVGDPYGYTF.